This entry concerns a single T cell receptor (beta chain). Its antigen remains unidentified. CDR1 and CDR2 (germline): SGHRS, YFSETQ. V dropped 2 bases and J dropped 7; count of bases not matched to a gene: 5. This CDR3 comprises 15 residues. The sample is drawn from a study of T cell repertoires in cytomegalovirus infection. Study-wide results and limits: CMV-specific TCR beta clonotypes restricted by HLA-C dominated the ex vivo response.

TCRdb recomputed calls from the reads with MiXCR, one row per CDR3 protein. The sample lists a few hundred thousand distinct CDR3 sequences; about 30% were seen once. The V gene is TRBV5-1, the J gene TRBJ2-7; 14 nucleotides agree with TRBD2. Sequenced: PBMCs. This clonotype was obtained from a human donor in good health (CMV status not recorded). Some clones in this sample may be carry-over from other donors' samples. The CDR3 nucleotides read TGCGCCAGCAGCTTAGGGACTAGCGGGAGTCATGAGCAGTACGTC. Its protein product is CASSLGTSGSHEQYV.